Listed below are T cell receptor beta chains from one sample, sequenced in a study of shared clonotypes between healthy human individuals. Assay used: immunoSEQ multiplex PCR; TCRdb lists only in-frame clones, some missing. Found here are about 1.5 million clones, 95% to 99% of them singletons; the top ten hold 0.4% to 0.55%. The sample was naive CD4+ T cells sorted from blood. Every receptor here comes from a man aged 25 to 45 in good health. CDR3s include the opening cysteine and the closing phenylalanine or tryptophan. D genes are given only for firm matches. Clone size is given for some rows only: seen once, a few or many times, or a class if the clone is expanded.

J gene,D gene,clone size,V gene,CDR3 protein,CDR3 DNA
TRBJ2-3,.,.,TRBV18,CASSLRQTDTQYF,TGTGCCAGCTCACTCCGACAGACAGATACGCAGTATTTT
TRBJ2-1,TRBD1,.,TRBV18,CASSPVGTGVYNEQFF,TGTGCCAGCTCACCCGTTGGGACAGGGGTCTACAATGAGCAGTTCTTC
TRBJ1-3,.,.,TRBV19,CASSRSGLSGNTIYF,TGTGCCAGTAGCAGAAGCGGTCTCTCTGGAAACACCATATATTTT
TRBJ2-5,TRBD1,.,TRBV7-7,CASTPLWTGQETQYF,TGTGCTAGCACCCCGCTCTGGACAGGCCAAGAGACCCAGTACTTC
TRBJ1-1,.,.,TRBV29-1,CSVNGQLVTEAFF,TGCAGCGTCAACGGACAGCTGGTGACTGAAGCTTTCTTT
TRBJ2-7,TRBD2,.,TRBV28,CASGLAGVGNEQYF,TGTGCCAGCGGATTAGCGGGAGTCGGCAACGAGCAGTACTTC
TRBJ1-2,.,.,TRBV5-1,CASSLQGGDYGYTF,TGCGCCAGCAGCTTACAAGGCGGTGACTATGGCTACACCTTC
TRBJ1-2,.,.,TRBV30,CAWSPRAGHTF,TGTGCCTGGAGTCCCCGGGCTGGCCACACCTTC
TRBJ1-4,.,once,TRBV18,CASSPRTGENEKLFF,TGTGCCAGCTCTCCAAGGACGGGGGAGAATGAAAAACTGTTTTTT
TRBJ2-1,TRBD2,.,TRBV6-4,CASSDLPLAGANNEQFF,TGTGCCAGCAGTGACCTTCCCCTAGCGGGAGCTAACAATGAGCAGTTCTTC
TRBJ2-3,TRBD1,.,TRBV18,CASSQLDRADTQYF,TGTGCCAGCTCACAGCTAGACAGGGCAGATACGCAGTATTTT
TRBJ2-1,.,.,TRBV6-4,CASRASVSSYNEQFF,TGTGCCAGCAGGGCTAGCGTTAGCTCCTACAATGAGCAGTTCTTC
TRBJ2-1,.,.,TRBV5-6,CASSETDRTYNEQFF,TGTGCCAGCAGCGAGACGGACAGAACCTACAATGAGCAGTTCTTC
TRBJ2-2,.,.,TRBV5-4,CASSRESANTGELFF,TGTGCCAGCAGCAGGGAGTCAGCGAACACCGGGGAGCTGTTTTTT
TRBJ2-7,.,once,TRBV30,CAWSRGYVQYF,TGTGCCTGGAGTCGGGGATACGTGCAGTACTTC
TRBJ2-1,TRBD2,.,TRBV5-4,CASSQAGVHLNEQFF,TGTGCCAGCAGCCAAGCGGGAGTCCATCTCAATGAGCAGTTCTTC
TRBJ2-5,.,.,TRBV11-3,CASSLSGETQYF,TGTGCCAGCAGCTTATCGGGGGAGACCCAGTACTTC
TRBJ2-7,.,.,TRBV18,CASSPLSDRSYEQYF,TGTGCCAGCTCACCGCTCAGTGACAGGTCCTACGAGCAGTACTTC
TRBJ1-1,.,.,TRBV28,CASSLIGRQRVGTEAFF,TGTGCCAGCAGTTTAATAGGTCGCCAGCGCGTCGGCACTGAAGCTTTCTTT
TRBJ2-3,TRBD1,.,TRBV5-1,CASSLGQGKQDTQYF,TGCGCCAGCAGCTTGGGACAGGGGAAGCAAGATACGCAGTATTTT
TRBJ1-2,TRBD1,.,TRBV18,CASSPPSGGTGGYGYTF,TGTGCCAGCTCACCACCGTCCGGGGGGACAGGGGGCTATGGCTACACCTTC